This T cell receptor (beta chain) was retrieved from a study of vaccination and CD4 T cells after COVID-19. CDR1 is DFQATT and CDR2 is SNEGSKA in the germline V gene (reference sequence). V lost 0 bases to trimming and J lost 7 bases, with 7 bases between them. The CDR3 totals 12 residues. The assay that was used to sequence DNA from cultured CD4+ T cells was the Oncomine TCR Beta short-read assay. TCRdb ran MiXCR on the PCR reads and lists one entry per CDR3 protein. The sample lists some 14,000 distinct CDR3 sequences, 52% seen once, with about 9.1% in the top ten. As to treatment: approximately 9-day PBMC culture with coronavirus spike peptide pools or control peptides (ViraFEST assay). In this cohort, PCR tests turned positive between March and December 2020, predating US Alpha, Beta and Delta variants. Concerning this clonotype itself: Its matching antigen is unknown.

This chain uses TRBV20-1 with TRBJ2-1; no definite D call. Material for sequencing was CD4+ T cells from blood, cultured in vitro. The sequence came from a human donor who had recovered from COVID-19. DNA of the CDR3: TGCAGTGCTAGAGATGATGCGAATGAGCAGTTCTTC. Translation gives CSARDDANEQFF.